This record looks at one T cell receptor (beta chain) sequence and its context. This sample was taken from a study of T cells after yellow fever vaccination. TCRdb processed the 5' RACE reads anew with MiXCR; each CDR3 protein has one entry. Of about 260,000 distinct CDR3 sequences listed, roughly 13% are singletons. Trimming removed 7 bases from V and 1 base from J; junction bases left unmatched: 11. Germline lookup yields CDR1 SGHAT and CDR2 FQNNGV. The CDR3 consists of 16 residues. The sample was CD4+ T cells sorted from PBMCs, taken 45 days after the yellow fever booster vaccination. This receptor was identified in a man younger than 45 who received the YFV17D yellow fever vaccine. The rearrangement uses TRBV11-2 and TRBJ2-7; TRBD1 matches at 9 bases. The CDR3 nucleotides are TGTGCCAGCATCTTCCTAACGGGACAGGGATCCTACGAGCAGTACTTC. As protein: CASIFLTGQGSYEQYF. Complete variable domain (other parts from reference TRBV11-2 and TRBJ2-7): EAGVAQSPRYKIIEKRQSVAFWCNPISGHATLYWYQQILGQGPKLLIQFQNNGVVDDSQLPKDRFSAERLKGVDSTLKIQPAKLEDSAVYLCASIFLTGQGSYEQYFGPGTRLTVT.